This entry lists 13 T cell receptor beta chains sequenced from one sample in a study of radiation and T cells in renal cell carcinoma. Sequencing used immunoSEQ multiplex PCR; TCRdb keeps in-frame clones, though not all of them. Found here are about 150,000 clones, less than 90% of them singletons; the top ten hold around 4%. Described time point: baseline pretreatment blood. Noted treatment: 15 Gy SBRT to primary tumor, nephrectomy 4 weeks later. The sequencing used blood, collected from a patient whose treatment included radiotherapy and nephrectomy. All receptors come from a woman aged 70-85 years with renal cell carcinoma.

There are a few counts of this clone. In DNA, the CDR3 is TGTGCCAGCAGCTTAAATGGAGGTTCACCCCTCCACTTT. Translating gives CASSLNGGSPLHF. The chain combines TRBV7-6 with TRBJ1-6, with D uncertain. Trimming took off 2 bases at V and 9 bases at J, with 8 bases between the two ends. The germline CDR1 and CDR2 sequences are SGHVS and FNYEAQ. CDR3 length equals 13 residues.

The chain combines TRBV5-1 with TRBJ2-5; D is tentatively TRBD1 or TRBD2 (5 bases each). Trimming pared 3 bases from V and 2 bases from J, leaving 14 bases between. CDR3 length: 15 amino acids. Germline CDR1 SGHRS, CDR2 YFSETQ. The CDR3 protein is CASSSLTGPQETQYF. In nucleotides, the CDR3 is TGCGCCAGCAGCTCGCTGACGGGGCCTCAAGAGACCCAGTACTTC.

This clone has a single count. The rearrangement joins TRBV7-8 to TRBJ1-2; D gene ambiguous. V gave up 0 bases and J gave up 0 bases, with 11 bases separating them. Germline values: CDR1 SGHVS, CDR2 FQNEAQ. The CDR3 spans 16 residues. CDR3 sequence (DNA): TGTGCCAGCAGCTTAGCGACTGCCCTCCCTAACTATGGCTACACCTTC. It yields the protein CASSLATALPNYGYTF. Using reference TRBV7-8 and TRBJ1-2 for the parts outside the CDR3, the full variable domain is GAGVSQSPRYKVAKRGQDVALRCDPISGHVSLFWYQQALGQGPEFLTYFQNEAQLDKSGLPSDRFFAERPEGSVSTLKIQRTQQEDSAVYLCASSLATALPNYGYTFGSGTRLTVV.

The rearrangement links TRBV11-2 to TRBJ1-1, with TRBD1 as a possible D gene (6 bases). Germline CDR1 is SGHAT and CDR2 is FQNNGV. The CDR3 covers 14 residues. The germline V and J ends were trimmed by 5 bases and 6 bases, with 16 bases remaining between them. CDR3 DNA: TGTGCCAGCAGCCCCTACAGGGAGGGAGCTGAAGCTTTCTTT. Its translation: CASSPYREGAEAFF.

J is TRBJ2-2 and V is TRBV19; D uncertain. The CDR3 contains 11 residues. Trimming took off 6 bases at V and 8 bases at J, with 7 bases between the two ends. Germline V CDR1 and CDR2: LNHDA, SQIVND (reference sequence). The DNA for the CDR3 is TGTGCCAGTAGCCCCGCAGGGGAGCTGTTTTTT. It is translated as CASSPAGELFF.

The chain uses TRBV7-9 and TRBJ2-1; TRBD2 is a possible D gene (6 bases). The germline gives CDR1 SEHNR, CDR2 FQNEAQ (reference sequence). The CDR3 runs to 13 residues. The ends were cut back, 5 bases at V and 6 bases at J, with 11 bases in the middle. CDR3 sequence reads: CASSAGLFNEQFF. CDR3 bases: TGTGCCAGCAGCGCCGGACTATTCAATGAGCAGTTCTTC.

This sequence joins TRBV11-2 and TRBJ2-2; D is undetermined. Germline lookup yields CDR1 SGHAT and CDR2 FQNNGV. There are 16 residues in the CDR3. Trimming stripped 4 bases from V and 1 base from J, with 13 bases between. Here the CDR3 DNA reads TGTGCCAGCAGCTCGGGCTTTCGGAGGAACACCGGGGAGCTGTTTTTT. Its protein is CASSSGFRRNTGELFF.

This clone has a single count. V gene TRBV30 combines with J gene TRBJ1-2; D ambiguous. The CDR3 covers 13 residues. Germline CDR1 GTSNPN, CDR2 SVGIG (reference sequence). Trimming took 0 bases from V and 5 from J, leaving 10 bases between them. The CDR3 sequence is CAWSVRQSYGYTF. The CDR3 DNA is TGTGCCTGGAGTGTACGGCAGTCTTATGGCTACACCTTC.

The genes are TRBV9 and TRBJ2-7; tentative D call: TRBD2 (5 bases). Trimming pared 3 bases from V and 3 bases from J, leaving 16 bases between. Germline V gene lookup returns CDR1 SGDLS and CDR2 YYNGEE. This CDR3 has 15 residues. CDR3 in amino acids: CASSAFTGLIYEQYF. CDR3 DNA: TGTGCCAGCAGCGCCTTTACGGGGTTAATCTACGAGCAGTACTTC. The whole variable domain, filled in from reference TRBV9 and TRBJ2-7, reads DSGVTQTPKHLITATGQRVTLRCSPRSGDLSVYWYQQSLDQGLQFLIQYYNGEERAKGNILERFSAQQFPDLHSELNLSSLELGDSALYFCASSAFTGLIYEQYFGPGTRLTVT.

The V and J genes are TRBV7-9 and TRBJ2-1; D gene unclear. Trimming shortened V by 4 bases and J by 0 bases, and 10 bases separated the two germline ends. This CDR3 comprises 15 residues. Per the germline V gene, CDR1 is SEHNR and CDR2 is FQNEAQ (reference sequence). The CDR3, as DNA: TGTGCCAGCAGCTCGCAACTTATCTCCTACAATGAGCAGTTCTTC. Translating gives CASSSQLISYNEQFF.

The chain has TRBV28 and TRBJ1-5; no clear D. Trimming stripped 5 bases from V and 10 bases from J, with 6 bases between. Germline CDR1 MDHEN, CDR2 SYDVKM. This CDR3 spans 10 amino acids. CDR3 coding DNA: TGTGCCAGCAGTGTTTATCCCCAGCATTTT. Translating it yields CASSVYPQHF.

The chain carries TRBV5-8 and TRBJ1-3; D is undetermined. Germline V gene sequence: CDR1 SGHTS, CDR2 YDEGEE. CDR3 length: 15 residues. V dropped 7 bases and J dropped 0 bases, with 14 bases sitting between them. The CDR3 DNA sequence: TGTGCCAGCTCTCACCGGGGAAACTCTGGAAACACCATATATTTT. Its translation is CASSHRGNSGNTIYF.

For this clone: The same CDR3 can be traced to other DNA sequences in this sample. DNA of the CDR3: TGTGCCTGGAGGACAGGGCCCTACGAGCAGTACTTC. Residues: CAWRTGPYEQYF. V is TRBV30 and J is TRBJ2-7; 7 positions agree with TRBD1. J lost 2 bases, V lost 3 bases, and 1 base had no gene match. The CDR3 loop spans 12 amino acids. CDR1 GTSNPN and CDR2 SVGIG come from the germline V gene (reference sequence). The variable domain in full, with the rest retrieved from reference TRBV30 and TRBJ2-7, is SQTIHQWPATLVQPVGSPLSLECTVEGTSNPNLYWYRQAAGRGLQLLFYSVGIGQISSEVPQNLSASRPQDRQFILSSKKLLLSDSGFYLCAWRTGPYEQYFGPGTRLTVT.